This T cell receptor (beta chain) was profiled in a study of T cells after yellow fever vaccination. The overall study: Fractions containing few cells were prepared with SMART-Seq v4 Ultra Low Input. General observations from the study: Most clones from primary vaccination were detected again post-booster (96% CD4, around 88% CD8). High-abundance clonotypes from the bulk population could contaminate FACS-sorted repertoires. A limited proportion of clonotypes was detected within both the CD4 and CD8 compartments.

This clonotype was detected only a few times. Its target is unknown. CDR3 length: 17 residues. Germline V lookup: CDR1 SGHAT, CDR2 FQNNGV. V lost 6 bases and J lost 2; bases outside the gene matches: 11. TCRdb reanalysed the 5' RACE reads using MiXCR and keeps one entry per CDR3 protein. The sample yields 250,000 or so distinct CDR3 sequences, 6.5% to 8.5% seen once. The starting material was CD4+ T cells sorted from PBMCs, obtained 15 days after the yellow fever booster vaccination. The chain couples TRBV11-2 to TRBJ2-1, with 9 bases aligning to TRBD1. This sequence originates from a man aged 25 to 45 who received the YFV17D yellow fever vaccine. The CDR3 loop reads CASRPQQGAGPYNEQFF. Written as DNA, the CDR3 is TGTGCCAGCAGACCCCAACAGGGGGCCGGCCCCTACAATGAGCAGTTCTTC.